The entry below gives a single TCR beta chain sequence along with its context. What it binds is not known. This specimen comes from a study of cytomegalovirus exposure and HLA in healthy donors. Study-level results: Available immune exposure information was restricted to CMV serostatus only. When a later analysis was performed, an Asian-associated ancestry cluster reportedly had fewer N-insertions than the approximately 600-donor mean.

Primers: 60 Vbeta forward and 13 Jbeta reverse. Assay: immunoSEQ multiplex PCR; the TCRdb copy retains only in-frame clones and omits some. The table shows roughly 130,000 clones, with just under 75% occurring only once. The TCR originated in a man in his forties in good health and CMV-seropositive. The specimen sequenced was PBMCs.

The CDR3 loop reads CSVDLQGADGYTF. The CDR3 nucleotides are TGCAGCGTTGATTTGCAGGGGGCCGATGGCTACACCTTC. The chain employs TRBV29-1 and TRBJ1-2; 8 bases match TRBD1. Losses at the gene ends were 3 bases for V and 6 bases for J; bases not matched to a gene: 6. The germline gives CDR1 SQVTM, CDR2 ANQGSEA. The CDR3 is 13 amino acids.